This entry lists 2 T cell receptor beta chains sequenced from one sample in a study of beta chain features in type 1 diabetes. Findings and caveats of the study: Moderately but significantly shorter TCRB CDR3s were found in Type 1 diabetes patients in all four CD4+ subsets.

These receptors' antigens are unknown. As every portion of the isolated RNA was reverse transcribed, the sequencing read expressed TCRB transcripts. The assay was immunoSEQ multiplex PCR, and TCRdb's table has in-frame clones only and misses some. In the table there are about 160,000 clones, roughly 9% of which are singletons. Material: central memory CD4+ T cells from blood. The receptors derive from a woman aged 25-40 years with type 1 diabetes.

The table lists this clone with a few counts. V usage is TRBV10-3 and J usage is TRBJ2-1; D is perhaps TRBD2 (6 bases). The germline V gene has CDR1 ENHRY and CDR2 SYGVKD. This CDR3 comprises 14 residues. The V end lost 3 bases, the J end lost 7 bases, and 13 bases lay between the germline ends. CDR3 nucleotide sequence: TGTGCCATCAGTGACAGCGGGTACACTAATGAGCAGTTCTTC. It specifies CAISDSGYTNEQFF.

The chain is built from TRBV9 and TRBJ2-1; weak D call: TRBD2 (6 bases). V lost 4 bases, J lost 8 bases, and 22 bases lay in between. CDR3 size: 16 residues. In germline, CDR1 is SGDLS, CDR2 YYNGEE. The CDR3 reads CASSPGGIREWDEQFF. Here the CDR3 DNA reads TGTGCCAGCAGCCCCGGAGGAATCCGGGAGTGGGATGAGCAGTTCTTC.